This TCR beta chain was captured in a study (dated by TCRdb to 2022 to 2024). Paper-wide results and their limitations: Further investigation, including longitudinal sampling and assessment of a control group, is stated by the authors to be required.

Regarding this clone: Its antigen is currently not known. The record has no base qualities; no much larger clone is one base away.

Survey-level sequencing on the immunoSEQ platform was used to profile TCR beta chain repertoires. The original methods were these. Repertoire diversity was quantified as the inverse Simpson index, and CDR3 amino acid length spectratypes and V-J pairing frequencies were compared. Clonotypes specific to SARS-CoV-2, CMV, influenza A and EBV were annotated by matching TCR beta CDR3 sequences against VDJdb. TCRdb's version of the immuneACCESS table is confined to in-frame rearrangements and falls short of the full clone set. An unresolved V gene accounts for under half of the shortfall where checked; the remainder is of unknown origin. Clonal size and the V and J genes are those of that table, whereas D and trimming came from the DNA. Within this sample are 40,000 to 55,000 clones, with 85% to 95% of them counted one time only. Approximately 11% of the sample is in the top ten clones. PBMCs were separated from peripheral blood, and TCR beta sequencing was performed on genomic DNA obtained from unsorted PBMCs.

Counted from cysteine to phenylalanine, this CDR3 has 15 amino acids. Just the 45-base CDR3 DNA is kept, in frame starting at base 1. V is shortened by 0 bases, J by 7 bases, and the region joining them spans 10 bases. CDR1 and CDR2, looked up from the germline V gene, are SGHTA and FQGNSA. The sample taken for sequencing was PBMCs. The rearranged segments are TRBV7-2 and TRBJ1-6, and possibly TRBD1, on 5 matching bases. The receptor was derived from a man aged 35 to 55 with rheumatoid arthritis. The DNA sequence is given as TGTGCCAGCAGCTTAGCCGGGACCGCAAATTCACCCCTCCACTTT. Translation gives CASSLAGTANSPLHF. The entire variable domain, with the stretches around the CDR3 drawn from the reference TRBV7-2 and TRBJ1-6 proteins, is GAGVSQSPSNKVTEKGKDVELRCDPISGHTALYWYRQSLGQGLEFLIYFQGNSAPDKSGLPSDRFSAERTGGSVSTLTIQRTQQEDSAVYLCASSLAGTANSPLHFGNGTRLTVT.